These 29 T cell receptor beta chains share one sample of origin, sequenced in a study of quantifying T cell responses using KT2 cells. Study background: cDNA was made from DNase-treated RNA using alpha and beta constant primers.

The cDNA 3' end received a ligated oligonucleotide with a UMI. The first PCR ran about 4 cycles with an equimolar RC1.1 and RC1.2 beta primer mix. In TCRdb, the UMI-ligation and nested PCR reads were re-called with MiXCR into one record per CDR3 protein. The repertoire holds tens of thousands of distinct CDR3 sequences, with under 14% as singletons. Material for sequencing was PBMCs spiked with cells of the T cell clone KT2. The receptor source for this set is a human donor.

This clonotype was recorded many times. V and J are TRBV20-1 and TRBJ2-5; 7 positions match TRBD2. Trimming at V came to 3 bases and at J to 2 bases, leaving 6 bases not matched to a gene. The germline gives CDR1 DFQATT, CDR2 SNEGSKA (reference sequence). The length of the CDR3 is 14 residues. CDR3 coding DNA: TGCAGTGCTAGTCGGGGGGAGGGGCAAGAGACCCAGTACTTC. Residues: CSASRGEGQETQYF.

At least ten counts were recorded for this clonotype. The rearrangement uses TRBV12-3 or TRBV12-4 and TRBJ1-2; no reliable D call. V shed 5 bases and J shed 4 bases, with 14 bases lying between them. CDR3 length: 14 amino acids. The CDR3 coding sequence is TGTGCCAGCAGTCGACGGGGTCTGAGCTATGGCTACACCTTC. The encoded protein is CASSRRGLSYGYTF.

This clonotype was seen only a few times. V is TRBV11-3 and J is TRBJ2-1; 8 bases are shared with TRBD2. CDR3 length: 17 amino acids. J was trimmed by 4 bases and V by 5 bases; bases with no gene match: 13. Germline CDR1 is SGHNT and CDR2 is YENEEA. The CDR3 is CASSPLINGRVYNEQFF. CDR3 coding DNA: TGTGCCAGCAGCCCGTTGATAAACGGGAGGGTATACAATGAGCAGTTCTTC. The full variable domain, its missing parts supplied by reference TRBV11-3 and TRBJ2-1, is EAGVVQSPRYKIIEKKQPVAFWCNPISGHNTLYWYLQNLGQGPELLIRYENEEAVDDSQLPKDRFSAERLKGVDSTLKIQPAELGDSAVYLCASSPLINGRVYNEQFFGPGTRLTVL.

A few counts support this clonotype. The chain employs TRBV12-3 or TRBV12-4 and TRBJ1-1; D remains ambiguous. This CDR3 region has 12 residues. V lost 3 bases and J lost 8, with 10 bases in between. The DNA of the CDR3 is TGTGCCAGCAGTTTGTTCAACCGGGAAGCTTTCTTT. Its translation is CASSLFNREAFF.

This clonotype was recorded a few times. V and J are TRBV12-3 or TRBV12-4 and TRBJ2-3; 11 bases line up with TRBD2. With V trimmed by 5 bases and J by 1 base, 5 bases remained unmatched. The CDR3 is 16 amino acids. CDR3 protein: CASSPLAGDGTDTQYF. For the CDR3, the DNA is TGTGCCAGCAGTCCACTAGCGGGGGACGGCACAGATACGCAGTATTTT.

There are a few counts of this clonotype. The rearrangement links TRBV24-1 to TRBJ2-5; 9 nucleotides align to TRBD2. The CDR3 is 16 residues long. Germline CDR1 KGHDR, CDR2 SFDVKD. Unmatched junction bases numbered 7, after V lost 4 bases and J lost 2 bases. As DNA, the CDR3 is TGTGCCACCAGTGACCCTCGTAGCGGGGGACAAGAGACCCAGTACTTC. Encoded protein: CATSDPRSGGQETQYF.

The V gene is TRBV7-9, the J gene TRBJ2-7; 10 bases map to TRBD2. Trimming cost V 5 bases and J 2 bases; bases outside gene matches: 12. The CDR3 spans 17 residues. Per the germline V gene, CDR1 is SEHNR and CDR2 is FQNEAQ (reference sequence). The CDR3 region has the DNA TGTGCCAGCAGCGGATCCTCTAGCGGGGGTGCCCCCTACGAGCAGTACTTC. Translating it yields CASSGSSSGGAPYEQYF.

This clonotype was seen at least ten times. The rearrangement joins TRBV14 to TRBJ2-3; D might be TRBD1 (6 bases). CDR3 length: 13 residues. V was clipped by 7 bases and J by 0 bases, with 8 bases between them. The V gene's germline CDR1 is SGHDN and CDR2 FVKESK. CDR3 nucleotides: TGTGCCAGCATGGGACAAAGCACAGATACGCAGTATTTT. It specifies CASMGQSTDTQYF.

This clonotype was detected a few times. CDR3 sequence reads: CAISEGAPDTQYF. The CDR3 DNA sequence: TGTGCCATCAGTGAAGGGGCCCCCGATACGCAGTATTTT. The V gene is TRBV10-3, the J gene TRBJ2-3; a weak D match, TRBD1 (5 bases). The CDR3 covers 13 residues. Germline V gives CDR1 ENHRY, CDR2 SYGVKD. The germline V and J ends were trimmed by 3 bases and 6 bases, with 10 bases remaining between them.

This clonotype was recorded many times. The genes are TRBV20-1 and TRBJ2-3; D is ambiguous. Trimming shortened V by 5 bases and J by 4 bases, and 13 bases separated the two germline ends. Germline assignment: CDR1 DFQATT and CDR2 SNEGSKA (reference sequence). The CDR3 consists of 13 residues. The chain's CDR3 is CSAPSTQSDTQYF. CDR3 coding DNA: TGCAGTGCTCCCAGCACCCAGTCAGATACGCAGTATTTT.

In this sample, this clonotype turned up many times. The V and J genes are TRBV5-6 and TRBJ2-7; TRBD2 matches 7 bases. Germline values: CDR1 SGHDT, CDR2 YYEEEE. The CDR3 extends over 15 amino acids. Unmatched junction bases numbered 10, after V lost 4 bases and J lost 3 bases. The CDR3 DNA reads as TGTGCCAGCAGCGGGAGGGCGGGTAGCGTCTACGAGCAGTACTTC. It translates to CASSGRAGSVYEQYF.

This clonotype was detected a few times. The chain joins TRBV6-5 to TRBJ2-2; D remains ambiguous. Trimming shortened V by 4 bases and J by 3 bases, and 6 bases separated the two germline ends. This CDR3 has 13 amino acids. In germline, CDR1 is MNHEY, CDR2 SVGAGI. The CDR3 DNA reads TGTGCCAGCAGTTCGTGGGACACCGGGGAGCTGTTTTTT. Translating it yields CASSSWDTGELFF.

The V and J genes are TRBV7-8 and TRBJ1-1, with D uncertain. Germline CDR1 reads SGHVS; CDR2 reads FQNEAQ. Trimming left V 1 base short and J 4 bases short, with 13 bases between. This CDR3 is 15 amino acids long. Here the CDR3 reads CASSLVSGVRTEAFF. The CDR3 region has the DNA TGTGCCAGCAGCTTAGTTTCTGGGGTTCGCACTGAAGCTTTCTTT.

This clonotype was counted many times. This chain links TRBV28 with TRBJ2-7; 7 positions agree with TRBD2. CDR1 is MDHEN, CDR2 SYDVKM, per germline. This CDR3 has 11 residues. J gave up 2 bases and V 8 bases, and 0 bases lay outside the gene matches. The CDR3: CASGLAYEQYF. Here the CDR3 DNA reads TGTGCCAGCGGACTAGCCTACGAGCAGTACTTC.

This clonotype was picked up one time. The chain joins TRBV19 to TRBJ1-1; possibly TRBD1 for D (6 bases). The CDR3 sequence is 15 residues long. CDR1 and CDR2 from the germline V gene are LNHDA and SQIVND (reference sequence). The ends were cut back, 5 bases at V and 3 bases at J, with 16 bases in the middle. CDR3 region: CASSSGVRGYTEAFF. CDR3 coding DNA: TGTGCCAGTAGTTCCGGGGTGAGGGGGTACACTGAAGCTTTCTTT.

In this sample, this clonotype turned up a few times. V usage is TRBV12-3 or TRBV12-4 and J usage is TRBJ1-2; weak D call: TRBD1 (5 bases). The CDR3 consists of 16 residues. Between the trimmed V and J ends, which lost 4 bases and 2 bases, there was a span of 17 bases. The CDR3 loop reads CASSSPGRRINYGYTF. The CDR3 nucleotides read TGTGCCAGCAGTTCCCCGGGACGGAGAATAAACTATGGCTACACCTTC.

This clonotype was detected a few times. The chain couples TRBV29-1 to TRBJ1-1; 8 bases match TRBD1. Trimming at V came to 2 bases and at J to 2 bases, leaving 7 bases not matched to a gene. The CDR3 runs to 15 residues. Germline CDR1 SQVTM, CDR2 ANQGSEA. The DNA for the CDR3 is TGCAGCGTTGAAAGGTTCACAGGGGGTAACACTGAAGCTTTCTTT. Its translation: CSVERFTGGNTEAFF.

This clonotype occurred many times. J is TRBJ2-7 and V is TRBV16, with D uncertain. Germline CDR1 is KGHSY and CDR2 is FQNENV. The V end was cut by 0 bases, the J end by 2 bases, with 14 bases between. The length of the CDR3 is 16 residues. CDR3 region: CASSQSGGEIPYEQYF. The CDR3 nucleotides read TGTGCCAGCAGCCAATCGGGCGGTGAAATCCCCTACGAGCAGTACTTC.

V is TRBV2 and J is TRBJ2-7, with unresolved D. The CDR3 is 11 amino acids. The germline V and J ends were trimmed by 2 bases and 5 bases, with 4 bases remaining between them. The germline V gene has CDR1 SNHLY and CDR2 FYNNEI. The CDR3 spells CASSEPDEQYF. CDR3 nucleotides: TGTGCCAGCAGTGAACCCGACGAGCAGTACTTC. The full variable domain, completed using reference TRBV2 and TRBJ2-7, is EPEVTQTPSHQVTQMGQEVILRCVPISNHLYFYWYRQILGQKVEFLVSFYNNEISEKSEIFDDQFSVERPDGSNFTLKIRSTKLEDSAMYFCASSEPDEQYFGPGTRLTVT.

In its sample, this clonotype was seen a few times. V usage is TRBV2 and J usage is TRBJ1-5, with TRBD1 matching over 8 bases. The CDR3 loop spans 16 amino acids. V lost 5 bases and J lost 3; bases outside the gene matches: 9. CDR1 SNHLY and CDR2 FYNNEI come from the germline V gene. The CDR3 is CASSLFLDRANQPQHF. The CDR3 bases are TGTGCCAGCAGTCTTTTCCTGGACAGGGCCAATCAGCCCCAGCATTTT.

The table lists this clonotype with many counts. CDR3 bases: TGTGCCAGCAGCCCCGCGAGGATAAACACAGATACGCAGTATTTT. Protein sequence: CASSPARINTDTQYF. The chain joins TRBV7-6 to TRBJ2-3; D not resolved. CDR1 is SGHVS, CDR2 FNYEAQ, per germline. CDR3 length: 15 residues. V was shortened by 5 bases and J by 2 bases, with 14 bases between the two germline ends.

The chain employs TRBV7-2 and TRBJ1-1; no firm D call. Trimming left V 4 bases short and J 2 bases short, with 14 bases between. Germline V gene sequence: CDR1 SGHTA, CDR2 FQGNSA. This CDR3 has 15 residues. The CDR3 is CASSSEVQRNTEAFF. The CDR3 DNA is TGTGCCAGCAGCTCAGAAGTCCAGAGAAACACTGAAGCTTTCTTT.

This clonotype was detected a few times. The chain combines TRBV5-1 with TRBJ1-1, with 7 nucleotides matching TRBD1. The CDR3 contains 13 residues. The trim removed 4 bases at V and 6 bases at J, leaving 6 bases unmatched. Germline V gives CDR1 SGHRS, CDR2 YFSETQ. This chain's CDR3 is CASSQRQGSEAFF. CDR3 DNA: TGCGCCAGCAGCCAACGACAGGGCTCTGAAGCTTTCTTT.

This clonotype was seen only a few times. The CDR3 nucleotides are TGTGCCAGCAGTTTATCCCAGGGAGGGGGCAGCTATGGCTACACCTTC. Amino acids: CASSLSQGGGSYGYTF. The rearrangement uses TRBV12-3 or TRBV12-4 and TRBJ1-2; 7 bases align to TRBD1. There are 16 residues in the CDR3. The trim removed 2 bases at V and 4 bases at J, leaving 10 bases unmatched.

Notes on this clonotype: It may be a read error: a sequence one base away is much more abundant. The chain joins TRBV12-3 or TRBV12-4 to TRBJ2-6; D uncertain. This CDR3 comprises 16 residues. This CDR3 is CAGSQERVSGANVLTF. For the CDR3, the DNA is TGTGCCGGCAGCCAGGAGAGAGTCTCTGGGGCCAACGTCCTGACTTTC.

This chain joins TRBV20-1 and TRBJ2-1; 10 bases map to TRBD2. The CDR3 extends over 15 amino acids. Germline V gives CDR1 DFQATT, CDR2 SNEGSKA (reference sequence). Trimming removed 0 bases from V and 5 bases from J; junction bases left unmatched: 4. This chain's CDR3 is CSARDPSGGDNEQFF. CDR3 nucleotide sequence: TGCAGTGCTAGAGATCCCAGCGGGGGGGACAATGAGCAGTTCTTC.

This chain connects TRBV5-1 to TRBJ2-1, with D unclear. The CDR3 has 13 amino acids. Deletions cut 0 bases from V and 7 bases from J, with 8 bases between. In germline, CDR1 is SGHRS, CDR2 YFSETQ. CDR3 sequence: CASSLGLGNEQFF. DNA for the CDR3: TGCGCCAGCAGCTTGGGTCTGGGGAATGAGCAGTTCTTC.

This clonotype was detected a few times. This chain connects TRBV12-3 or TRBV12-4 to TRBJ1-1; unclear D gene. The V end was cut by 3 bases, the J end by 6 bases, with 14 bases between. The CDR3 totals 14 residues. In nucleotides, the CDR3 is TGTGCCAGCAGTTTGTGGGGTCGGGAGGCTGAAGCTTTCTTT. Its protein product is CASSLWGREAEAFF.

V gene TRBV12-5 combines with J gene TRBJ1-5; 7 bases align to TRBD1. CDR1 and CDR2 from the germline V gene are LGHNT and FRNRAP. The length of the CDR3 is 14 residues. V was pared by 8 bases and J by 1 base, with 5 bases of the junction left unmatched. CDR3 loop: CASKTGPSNQPQHF. Here the CDR3 DNA reads TGTGCTAGTAAGACAGGGCCAAGCAATCAGCCCCAGCATTTT.